This T cell receptor (beta chain) stems from a study of blood T cells in healthy people across ages. Turning to the study itself: For every two T cells, template switching captured about one barcoded beta molecule. General study results and limits: One million T cells yielded diversity estimates that were considered underestimates. Diversity was higher, and naive CD4+ cells more numerous, in long-lived donors than in aged donors.

V trimming: 0 bases; J trimming: 10 bases; junction bases outside the gene matches: 9. The CDR3 contains 14 residues. From germline, CDR1 is DFQATT and CDR2 SNEGSKA (reference sequence). Combining a sample-barcoded 5' primer with a J-beta primer mix, a second PCR ran for roughly 6 to 12 cycles. A tag from a template-switch adaptor with 12 random nucleotides marked each cDNA molecule. A single record per CDR3 protein comes from TCRdb applying MiXCR to the 5' RACE reads. The sample shows some 920,000 distinct CDR3 sequences, about 53% of them seen only once. This clonotype was seen a few times. Antigen: not known.

Sequencing used blood. This sequence joins TRBV20-1 and TRBJ2-1; 7 bases agree with TRBD2. The source is a woman aged 55-69 years in good health. The CDR3 loop reads CSARDGVAGREQFF. In DNA form, the CDR3 reads TGCAGTGCTAGAGATGGGGTAGCGGGCAGGGAGCAGTTCTTC.